Listed below are T cell receptor beta chains from one sample, sequenced in a study of cytomegalovirus exposure and HLA in healthy donors. The protocol was immunoSEQ multiplex PCR, while the TCRdb copy is restricted to in-frame clones and leaves out a portion. Seen here are 35,000 to 40,000 clones, about 66% observed once, and the top ten hold roughly 18%. The sample was PBMCs. The receptor set was obtained from a man aged 45-65 years in good health and CMV-seropositive. The CDR3 runs from the conserved cysteine through the conserved F or W. Fields, in order: J gene, V gene, CDR3 protein.

J: TRBJ1-3
V: TRBV6-5
CDR3: CASSYSAGLGNTIYF

J: TRBJ1-3
V: TRBV5-1
CDR3: CASSLDGDSGNTIYF

J: TRBJ1-5
V: TRBV4-1
CDR3: CASSQAGQGGNQPQHF

J: TRBJ1-1
V: TRBV18
CDR3: CASIQGQGNTEAFF

J: TRBJ2-7
V: TRBV28
CDR3: CASSAPGTGRNEQYF

J: TRBJ2-4
V: TRBV9
CDR3: CASSTSTGGNIQYF

J: TRBJ2-2
V: TRBV5-1
CDR3: CASSQTSGANTGELFF

J: TRBJ2-5
V: TRBV14
CDR3: CASSSLPQETQYF

J: TRBJ1-5
V: TRBV19
CDR3: CASNSIYSNQPQHF

J: TRBJ1-2
V: TRBV7-2
CDR3: CASSLVPSYGYTF

J: TRBJ1-5
V: TRBV30
CDR3: CAWSVLDSNQPQHF

J: TRBJ2-6
V: TRBV9
CDR3: CASSVVGTGVLSGANVLTF

J: TRBJ2-5
V: TRBV6-5
CDR3: CASSITRRETQYF

J: TRBJ2-7
V: TRBV7-2
CDR3: CASSLVLATSYEQYF

J: TRBJ1-2
V: TRBV4-2
CDR3: CANSQDRTGGWGYTF

J: TRBJ2-5
V: TRBV5-4
CDR3: CASSRDIGETQYF

J: TRBJ2-6
V: TRBV5-1
CDR3: CASSRGGGGANVLTF

J: TRBJ2-1
V: TRBV28
CDR3: CASSWPGVDEQFF

J: TRBJ2-2
V: TRBV6-6
CDR3: CASSYSRDTGELFF

J: TRBJ1-6
V: TRBV7-3
CDR3: CASSLGQSNSPLHF

J: TRBJ1-2
V: TRBV5-6
CDR3: CASSPRGTPRQGGYTF

J: TRBJ2-3
V: TRBV28
CDR3: CASSLTGSTDTQYF

J: TRBJ1-4
V: TRBV7-2
CDR3: CASSFQGAANEKLFF

J: TRBJ1-2
V: TRBV19
CDR3: CASSIKGDNYGYTF

J: TRBJ1-6
V: TRBV9
CDR3: CASSVDRNSPLHF

J: TRBJ2-3
V: TRBV5-8
CDR3: CASSLGIASGHTDTQYF

J: TRBJ2-5
V: TRBV5-6
CDR3: CASSPGTGFGTQYF

J: TRBJ2-3
V: TRBV2
CDR3: CASSQSGGADTQYF

J: TRBJ1-2
V: TRBV27
CDR3: CASLQGAESYGYTF

J: TRBJ1-1
V: TRBV4-3
CDR3: CASSQIIQGNTEAFF

J: TRBJ1-4
V: TRBV7-2
CDR3: CASRSGVTNEKLFF

J: TRBJ2-1
V: TRBV4-1
CDR3: CASSLRGAGESSYNEQFF

J: TRBJ2-1
V: TRBV28
CDR3: CASSLSGTTNEQFF

J: TRBJ2-4
V: TRBV30
CDR3: CAWSGGTFGILAKNIQYF

J: TRBJ1-2
V: TRBV6-6
CDR3: CASSPQGGYGYTF

J: TRBJ2-7
V: TRBV7-2
CDR3: CASSSRTSVEQYF

J: TRBJ2-7
V: TRBV4-3
CDR3: CASSQEKGSEQYF

J: TRBJ2-5
V: TRBV5-6
CDR3: CASSLVNQETQYF

J: TRBJ2-7
V: TRBV27
CDR3: CASKSDRTYEQYF

J: TRBJ2-3
V: TRBV6-1
CDR3: CASRLAGGPDTQYF

J: TRBJ2-7
V: TRBV6-5
CDR3: CASSYSNRGGYEQYF

J: TRBJ2-1
V: TRBV15
CDR3: CATSREQTYNEQFF

J: TRBJ2-5
V: TRBV9
CDR3: CASSVGAGGGPETQYF

J: TRBJ1-1
V: TRBV10-3
CDR3: CAISGQGNTEAFF

J: TRBJ1-2
V: TRBV6-4
CDR3: CASSDSPGNGYTF

J: TRBJ1-1
V: TRBV12-5
CDR3: CASGVPGQEGVAFF

J: TRBJ1-2
V: TRBV19
CDR3: CASSGQGVNYGYTF

J: TRBJ2-7
V: TRBV9
CDR3: CASSVSPQAGDYEQYF

J: TRBJ1-6
V: TRBV27
CDR3: CASSFSYNSPLHF

J: TRBJ1-1
V: TRBV9
CDR3: CASSGGQGEAFF

J: TRBJ2-1
V: TRBV6-5
CDR3: CASNRGNSYNEQFF

J: TRBJ2-5
V: TRBV21-1
CDR3: CASSKEGGPDEETQYF

J: TRBJ1-1
V: TRBV27
CDR3: CASSLYAATGGSGRKTEAFF

J: TRBJ2-7
V: TRBV7-8
CDR3: CASSFTGTTHYEQYF

J: TRBJ1-1
V: TRBV4-2
CDR3: CASSRGTAPMNTEAFF

J: TRBJ2-3
V: TRBV5-1
CDR3: CASSLRGLGGVHSTDTQYF

J: TRBJ2-1
V: TRBV10-3
CDR3: CAIKYSLLYNEQFF

J: TRBJ2-5
V: TRBV11-3
CDR3: CASSPPILETQYF

J: TRBJ2-7
V: TRBV6-6
CDR3: CASSYQAGGSYEQYF

J: TRBJ2-6
V: TRBV7-2
CDR3: CASRVQFSGANVLTF